One and the same sample provided the 5 T cell receptor beta chains below, sequenced in a study of type 1 and type 2 diabetes patients. The PCR template was genomic DNA. The TCR beta CDR3 region was amplified using 30 forward and 13 reverse primers. MiXCR was run by TCRdb on the multiplex PCR reads, yielding one entry per CDR3 protein. In the table there are around 300,000 distinct CDR3 sequences, roughly 50% of which are singletons. Sequenced material: peripheral blood mononuclear cells (PBMCs). Source of these receptors: a man aged 18 to 35 with type 2 diabetes.

For the CDR3, the DNA is TGCAGTGCTAGGATCATAAGGGAGGGTCCCTACGAGCAGTACTTC. Encoded protein: CSARIIREGPYEQYF. J is TRBJ2-7 and V is TRBV20-1, with 7 positions matching TRBD2. The V gene end was trimmed by 3 bases and the J gene end by 2 bases; junction bases not matched to a gene: 10. This CDR3 has 15 residues. The germline CDR1 and CDR2 sequences are DFQATT and SNEGSKA (reference sequence).

V and J are TRBV11-3 and TRBJ2-1; 9 nucleotides align to TRBD1. CDR1 and CDR2 (germline): SGHNT, YENEEA. The CDR3 has 15 amino acids. V lost 4 bases and J lost 3; bases outside the gene matches: 4. In nucleotides, the CDR3 is TGTGCCAGCAGCTCCGAGGGACAGGGCTACAATGAGCAGTTCTTC. Its protein is CASSSEGQGYNEQFF.

V gene TRBV20-1 combines with J gene TRBJ2-7; 8 nucleotides agree with TRBD2. V lost 6 bases, J lost 9 bases, and 10 bases stayed unmatched. Germline CDR1 and CDR2: DFQATT and SNEGSKA (reference sequence). The CDR3 sequence is 12 residues long. CDR3 loop: CSALSRGGRQYF. DNA for the CDR3: TGCAGTGCCCTCAGTCGGGGGGGCCGGCAGTACTTC.

This clonotype appeared many times. CDR3 DNA: TGTGCCAGCAGCTTAGACGCAGAGCACTATGGCTACACCTTC. It yields the protein CASSLDAEHYGYTF. This chain uses TRBV7-2 with TRBJ1-2; unclear D gene. The germline CDR1 and CDR2 sequences are SGHTA and FQGNSA. This CDR3 has 14 amino acids. The V gene lost 1 base and the J gene lost 3 bases, with 9 bases spanning the gap.

The rearrangement uses TRBV12-3 or TRBV12-4 and TRBJ1-1; D is ambiguous. The CDR3 is 13 amino acids. V was clipped by 6 bases and J by 1 base, with 9 bases between them. The CDR3 loop is CASSPSENTEAFF. DNA of the CDR3: TGTGCCAGCAGCCCGAGCGAGAACACTGAAGCTTTCTTT.